This TCR beta chain comes out of a study of T cells in Graves' hyperthyroidism and ophthalmopathy. Study-wide points: Ophthalmopathy cases were set apart from stable hyperthyroidism by a 13 V-J model.

With respect to this clonotype: The antigen is not known.

TCR beta CDR3 regions were amplified from RNA transcripts. First-round RT-PCR with HTBI primers amplified the TCR CDR3 region. TCRdb analysed the multiplex PCR reads with MiXCR anew, one entry per CDR3 protein. The data contain about 620,000 distinct CDR3 sequences, around 15% of them singletons. Trimming took 3 bases from V and 2 from J, leaving 13 bases between them. This CDR3 is built from 15 residues. CDR1 and CDR2 from the germline V gene are SGHDT and YYEEEE. Material: blood. This TCR derives from a woman in her twenties or thirties with Graves' hyperthyroidism. The chain combines TRBV5-6 with TRBJ2-3; D unresolved. The CDR3 DNA reads TGTGCCAGCAGCTCCGCCCGCTTAAACACAGATACGCAGTATTTT. Translated, it gives CASSSARLNTDTQYF.